This TCR beta chain was observed in a study of T-cell reconstitution after alpha-beta-depleted transplantation in children. Trimming at V came to 4 bases and at J to 9 bases, leaving 7 bases not matched to a gene. CDR3 length equals 16 residues. The V gene's germline CDR1 is SGHRS and CDR2 YFSETQ. Unique molecular identifiers were used in preparing the TCRbeta library. A single record per CDR3 protein comes from TCRdb applying MiXCR to the PCR reads. The sample holds 500,000 or so distinct CDR3 sequences, 32% seen once. The J gene is TRBJ2-1, the V gene TRBV5-1; 16 bases map to TRBD2. The starting material was PBMCs from the stem cell graft donor, obtained from the stem cell graft. The sequence derives from a human donor who donated a stem cell graft to a child with aplastic anemia. CDR3 amino acids: CASSVGTSGRAGEQFF. The CDR3 coding sequence is TGCGCCAGCAGCGTTGGGACTAGCGGGAGGGCCGGTGAGCAGTTCTTC.